The 12 T cell receptor beta chains below come from one sample, sequenced in a study of T cell repertoires in cytomegalovirus infection. TCRdb used MiXCR to reprocess the reads, holding one entry per CDR3 protein. The data show about 140,000 distinct CDR3 sequences, with 5.5% to 7% seen just once and about a sixth held by the top ten. Sequenced material: PBMCs. The receptors were sampled from a human donor in good health (CMV status not recorded). Some clones in this sample may be carry-over from other donors' samples.

This clonotype was counted a few times. J is TRBJ2-2 and V is TRBV29-1, with TRBD2 matching over 15 bases. Germline assignment: CDR1 SQVTM and CDR2 ANQGSEA. CDR3 length: 15 amino acids. J was trimmed by 7 bases and V by 7 bases; bases with no gene match: 7. The CDR3 loop is CSATGLAGGHGELFF. Written as DNA, the CDR3 is TGCAGCGCCACGGGACTAGCGGGGGGTCACGGGGAGCTGTTTTTT.

This clonotype was seen only a few times. This chain links TRBV5-8 with TRBJ1-6, with TRBD1 matching 9 bases. The CDR3 runs 16 residues. Germline V gene data show CDR1 as SGHTS and CDR2 as YDEGEE. The V and J ends lost 2 bases and 7 bases, in that order; junction bases with no gene match: 7. The DNA of the CDR3 is TGTGCCAGCAGCTTTAGGGGACAGGGTTTAAATTCACCCCTCCACTTT. Translation gives CASSFRGQGLNSPLHF.

There are many counts of this clonotype. The chain joins TRBV7-2 to TRBJ1-5; TRBD1 might be the D (6 bases). Germline CDR1 reads SGHTA; CDR2 reads FQGNSA. Trimming left V 3 bases short and J 1 base short, with 7 bases between. The CDR3 is 14 residues long. This CDR3 reads CASSFGQSNQPQHF. CDR3 coding DNA: TGTGCCAGCAGCTTTGGACAGAGCAATCAGCCCCAGCATTTT.

About this clonotype itself: It may be a read error: a sequence one base away is much more abundant. V and J are TRBV2 and TRBJ1-2, with a tentative D call TRBD1 (5 bases). The CDR3 has 14 amino acids. CDR1 is SNHLY, CDR2 FYNNEI, per germline. V lost 7 bases, J lost 2 bases, and 14 bases lay in between. The CDR3 sequence: CASIAQGKNYGYTF. CDR3 coding DNA: TGTGCCAGCATCGCGCAGGGCAAAAACTATGGCTACACCTTC.

This clonotype has a count of ten or more. The V call is TRBV28, the J call TRBJ1-1; D gene ambiguous. The CDR3 totals 14 residues. Trimming stripped 7 bases from V and 4 bases from J, with 16 bases between. Per the germline V gene, CDR1 is MDHEN and CDR2 is SYDVKM. CDR3: CASNLPGLSTEAFF. In DNA, the CDR3 is TGTGCCAGCAACTTACCGGGCCTTTCCACTGAAGCTTTCTTT.

This clonotype appeared many times. As DNA, the CDR3 is TGCAGTGCTCGACAGGGGGACACTGAAGCTTTCTTT. This sequence encodes CSARQGDTEAFF. The J gene is TRBJ1-1, the V gene TRBV20-1, with 9 bases identical to TRBD1. With 5 bases clipped from V and 3 bases from J, the junction kept 1 base outside the gene matches. The CDR3 runs to 12 residues. Germline V gene sequence: CDR1 DFQATT, CDR2 SNEGSKA (reference sequence).

The V and J genes are TRBV20-1 and TRBJ2-5; D may match TRBD1 or TRBD2 (5 bases each). CDR1 is DFQATT, CDR2 SNEGSKA, per germline (reference sequence). The V and J ends lost 5 bases and 4 bases respectively, with 26 bases between them. The CDR3 has 17 amino acids. CDR3 residues: CSASHDRDGSLGETQYF. CDR3 nucleotide sequence: TGCAGTGCTTCACACGACCGGGACGGAAGCCTTGGAGAGACCCAGTACTTC.

This clonotype appeared many times. This sequence joins TRBV7-8 and TRBJ1-4, with D unclear. There are 17 residues in the CDR3. Trimming removed 1 base from V and 2 bases from J, with 14 bases in between. Per germline, CDR1 SGHVS and CDR2 FQNEAQ. This chain's CDR3 is CASSLDHNLGTNEKLFF. The CDR3 DNA sequence: TGTGCCAGCAGCTTAGATCACAATCTAGGGACTAATGAAAAACTGTTTTTT.

There are many counts of this clonotype. The V gene is TRBV7-9, the J gene TRBJ1-5; the match to TRBD1 covers 9 bases. The CDR3 is 15 amino acids. Unmatched junction bases numbered 6, after V lost 4 bases and J lost 5 bases. Germline V gene data show CDR1 as SEHNR and CDR2 as FQNEAQ (reference sequence). CDR3 sequence: CASSSMGQGDQPQHF. CDR3 nucleotides: TGTGCCAGCAGCTCTATGGGACAGGGAGATCAGCCCCAGCATTTT.

This clonotype showed up many times. This chain joins TRBV7-2 and TRBJ1-2; D is possibly TRBD1 (6 bases). Trimming shortened V by 1 base and J by 6 bases, and 9 bases separated the two germline ends. The germline V gene has CDR1 SGHTA and CDR2 FQGNSA. CDR3 size: 13 residues. This CDR3 is CASSLETGHGYTF. The CDR3 nucleotides read TGTGCCAGCAGCTTAGAAACAGGGCATGGCTACACCTTC.

In its sample, this clonotype was seen a few times. As DNA, the CDR3 is TGTGCCAGCAGGGAGGGCACAGATACGCAGTATTTT. Protein: CASREGTDTQYF. This sequence joins TRBV27 and TRBJ2-3; TRBD2 might be the D (5 bases). Germline V gene sequence: CDR1 MNHEY, CDR2 SMNVEV (reference sequence). Between the trimmed V and J ends, which lost 6 bases and 1 base, there was a span of 5 bases. The CDR3 totals 12 residues.

At least ten counts were recorded for this clonotype. The rearrangement links TRBV20-1 to TRBJ2-7; no clear D gene. The CDR3 length is 14 residues. Per germline, CDR1 DFQATT and CDR2 SNEGSKA (reference sequence). V gave up 0 bases and J gave up 3 bases, with 12 bases separating them. The CDR3 nucleotides read TGCAGTGCTAGAGATGAACGGAAAATCTACGAGCAGTACTTC. Its protein product is CSARDERKIYEQYF.